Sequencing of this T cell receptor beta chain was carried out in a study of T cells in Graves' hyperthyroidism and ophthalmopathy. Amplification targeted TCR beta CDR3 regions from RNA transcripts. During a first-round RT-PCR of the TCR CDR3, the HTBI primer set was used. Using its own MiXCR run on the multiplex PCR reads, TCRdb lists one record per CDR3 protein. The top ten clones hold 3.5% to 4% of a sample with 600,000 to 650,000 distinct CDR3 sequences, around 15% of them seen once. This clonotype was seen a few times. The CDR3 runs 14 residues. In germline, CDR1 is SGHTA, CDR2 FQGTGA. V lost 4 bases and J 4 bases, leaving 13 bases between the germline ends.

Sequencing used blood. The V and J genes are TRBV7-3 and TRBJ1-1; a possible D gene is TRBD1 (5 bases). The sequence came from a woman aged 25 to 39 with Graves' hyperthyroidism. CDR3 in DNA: TGTGCCAGCAGCTCGGGGGAATGGCGCACTGAAGCTTTCTTT. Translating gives CASSSGEWRTEAFF.